The rows below give T cell receptor beta chains drawn from one sample of a study of blood T cell repertoires in COVID-19. Produced via immunoSEQ multiplex PCR; TCRdb's table is partial and in-frame only. The repertoire includes 100,000 or so clones, about nine tenths of them detected once, and around a sixth sits in the top ten. Sequenced: peripheral blood. All receptors come from a man aged 50-60 years with acute or convalescent COVID-19. Both conserved end residues are part of each CDR3. D genes are given only for firm matches. Expanded clones are given a class, and other clones once, few, many or no size at all.

v_gene	d_gene	abundance	j_gene	CDR3nt	CDR3aa
TRBV28	TRBD1	.	TRBJ1-2	TGTGCCAGCAGCTCACCCACCGGGACAGGTACCTATGGCTACACCTTC	CASSSPTGTGTYGYTF
TRBV20-1	.	few	TRBJ1-4	TGCAGTGCTAGTCGGTATGGTGAAAAACTGTTTTTT	CSASRYGEKLFF
TRBV9	.	.	TRBJ1-3	TGTGCCAGCAGCTGGTCGGACAGTGAAGGAAACACCATATATTTT	CASSWSDSEGNTIYF
TRBV5-1	.	.	TRBJ1-2	TGCGCCAGCAGCCTCAGGGGCGGATCTAACTATGGCTACACCTTC	CASSLRGGSNYGYTF
TRBV2	.	.	TRBJ1-2	TGTGCCAGCAGCTCTAACTATGGCTACACCTTC	CASSSNYGYTF
TRBV27	.	few	TRBJ1-5	TGTGCCAGCAGACCCATAACAGGGCCCGCTCAGCCCCAGCATTTT	CASRPITGPAQPQHF
TRBV6-2/TRBV6-3	.	.	TRBJ1-2	TGTGCCAGCAGTCTACGGGGTCTTAGGAATGGCTACACCTTC	CASSLRGLRNGYTF
TRBV10-1	TRBD1	.	TRBJ2-2	TGCGCCAGCAGTGAACCCAGGACAGGGCCCTCACTGAACACCGGGGAGCTGTTTTTT	CASSEPRTGPSLNTGELFF
TRBV18	.	.	TRBJ1-6	TGTGCCAGCTCACCCGCAGGGGCTTCAGGATCACCCCTCCACTTT	CASSPAGASGSPLHF
TRBV3-1/TRBV3-2	.	.	TRBJ1-1	TGTGCCAGCAGCCCTGGACTGACACAGAACACTGAAGCTTTCTTT	CASSPGLTQNTEAFF
TRBV24-1	TRBD2	.	TRBJ2-7	TGTGCCACCACCCCAGGGACTAGCGGACAGAAATCCTACGAGCAGTACTTC	CATTPGTSGQKSYEQYF
TRBV5-1	TRBD2	.	TRBJ2-2	TGCGCCAGCAGCTTGGTGCGGGGGGAAACCGGGGAGCTGTTTTTT	CASSLVRGETGELFF
TRBV5-6	.	.	TRBJ2-1	TGTGCCAGCAGCTTGGTCGGTAGCTCCTACAATGAGCAGTTCTTC	CASSLVGSSYNEQFF
TRBV19	TRBD1	.	TRBJ1-1	TGTGCCAGTAGTCCGACCCCAGGGGGAGGAACTGAAGCTTTCTTT	CASSPTPGGGTEAFF
TRBV21-1	.	.	TRBJ2-3	TGTGCCAGCAGCAAAGAGGGGAGGTCTAGCGGGGCTCCTAAATACGCCACAGATACGCAGTATTTT	CASSKEGRSSGAPKYATDTQYF
TRBV15	.	once	TRBJ1-4	TGTGCCACCAGCAGAGAGGGAGGGCTCGGCGTTGAAAAACTGTTTTTT	CATSREGGLGVEKLFF
TRBV25-1	.	once	TRBJ1-6	TGTGCCAGCAGAGGGAGCTCCTATAATTCACCCCTCCACTTT	CASRGSSYNSPLHF
TRBV21-1	.	.	TRBJ2-5	TGTGCCAGCACCCTGGGCCACGCGGAGACCCAGTACTTC	CASTLGHAETQYF
TRBV10-3	TRBD1	.	TRBJ1-4	TGTGCCATCAGTGCCTGGACAGGGACTGAAAAACTGTTTTTT	CAISAWTGTEKLFF
TRBV11-3	.	once	TRBJ2-2	TGTGCCAGCAGCTTAGAGGGGCTGGGCACCGGGGAGCTGTTTTTT	CASSLEGLGTGELFF
TRBV29-1	TRBD2	.	TRBJ2-2	TGCAGCGTGGGGAGAATACTAGCGGGCCAAAGGACCGGGGAGCTGTTTTTT	CSVGRILAGQRTGELFF
TRBV4-1	.	.	TRBJ1-6	TGCGCCAGCAGCCAAGTTGGGGCGGGAAATTCACCCCTCCACTTT	CASSQVGAGNSPLHF
TRBV7-9	TRBD1	few	TRBJ2-1	TGTGCCAGCAGCACCGGGACAGTCTACAATGAGCAGTTCTTC	CASSTGTVYNEQFF
TRBV28	.	.	TRBJ1-5	TGTGCCAGCGATCTTCGGCGGAGCTATAGCAATCAGCCCCAGCATTTT	CASDLRRSYSNQPQHF
TRBV7-2	.	.	TRBJ2-7	TGTGCCAGCAGCTTAGCCCCAGTCTACGAGCAGTACTTC	CASSLAPVYEQYF
TRBV10-1	.	.	TRBJ2-2	TGCGCCAGCAGTGGTCTGGGGAGAACCGGGGAGCTGTTTTTT	CASSGLGRTGELFF
TRBV7-7	.	once	TRBJ2-7	TGTGCCAGCAGCCCCTCCCAGGACAGTGGTCGTGAGCAGTACTTC	CASSPSQDSGREQYF
TRBV5-1	TRBD1	once	TRBJ2-2	TGCGCCAGCAGCCCGGGACAGGGATTTCCCGGGGAGCTGTTTTTT	CASSPGQGFPGELFF
TRBV12-3/TRBV12-4	.	.	TRBJ1-4	TGTGCCAGCAGGGGGGCAGTGGAAAAACTGTTTTTT	CASRGAVEKLFF
TRBV7-8	.	.	TRBJ2-7	TGTGCCAGCAGCCTCGACACGTCCTACGAGCAGTACTTC	CASSLDTSYEQYF
TRBV5-5	TRBD1	once	TRBJ1-1	TGTGCCAGCAGCCGATACAGGGGAACTGAAGCTTTCTTT	CASSRYRGTEAFF
TRBV6-2/TRBV6-3	TRBD1	.	TRBJ2-7	TGTGCCAGCAGTCCGGGACAGGGTTGGGTCGAGCAGTACTTC	CASSPGQGWVEQYF
TRBV6-1	.	.	TRBJ2-7	TGTGCCAGCAGTGAAGGTAGGCAGGGATTCTCCTACGAGCAGTACTTC	CASSEGRQGFSYEQYF
TRBV4-1	.	.	TRBJ2-7	TGCGCCAGCAGCCAAGATCTATCGGGGGACGGGACTTGGGCCGAGCAGTACTTC	CASSQDLSGDGTWAEQYF
TRBV4-3	.	.	TRBJ1-5	TGCGCCAGCAGCCAAGATAGGGATACAGGGCAGCCCCAGCATTTT	CASSQDRDTGQPQHF
TRBV5-1	.	.	TRBJ1-6	TGCGCCAGCAGCTTGGGACAGATTAATTCACCCCTCCACTTT	CASSLGQINSPLHF
TRBV27	TRBD1	.	TRBJ1-1	TGTGCCAGCAGCAGACAGGGGGCGACGGGTGAGGCTTTCTTT	CASSRQGATGEAFF
TRBV7-9	TRBD2	medium-sized	TRBJ2-5	TGTGCCAGCAGGCCCGGGGGGGCAGGGGAGACCCAGTACTTC	CASRPGGAGETQYF
TRBV7-2	TRBD1	.	TRBJ2-7	TGTGCCAGCAGTAAACGACAGGGCGCCGAGCAGTACTTC	CASSKRQGAEQYF
TRBV9	.	once	TRBJ1-1	TGTGCCAGCAGCACAAGTATATCGAACACTGAAGCTTTCTTT	CASSTSISNTEAFF
TRBV3-1/TRBV3-2	TRBD2	.	TRBJ2-1	TGTGCCAGCAGCCTTAGCGGGGGGCTTTACAATGAGCAGTTCTTC	CASSLSGGLYNEQFF
TRBV7-9	.	.	TRBJ1-3	TGTGCCAGCAGCTTAGCAGGGACATCAGCCACCACGCGGAACACCATATATTTT	CASSLAGTSATTRNTIYF
TRBV6-5	.	.	TRBJ1-4	TGTGCCAGCAGATCAGGACAGGAAAAACTGTTTTTT	CASRSGQEKLFF
TRBV19	TRBD1	.	TRBJ1-2	TGTGCCAGTAGTACTCCCCCAAGGGGGCGACATCATGGCTACACCTTC	CASSTPPRGRHHGYTF
TRBV15	.	.	TRBJ1-4	TGTGCCACCAGCAGAGACGACAGTGCAACTAATGAAAAACTGTTTTTT	CATSRDDSATNEKLFF
TRBV5-1	.	.	TRBJ1-1	TGCGCCAGCAGCCCCGCAGGGGAGAACACTGAAGCTTTCTTT	CASSPAGENTEAFF
TRBV15	.	.	TRBJ1-2	TGTGCCACCAGCAGATCCCCCCAACAGGGTAACTATGGCTACACCTTC	CATSRSPQQGNYGYTF
TRBV11-2	TRBD1	.	TRBJ2-7	TGTGCCAGCAGCTTAGTTTGGACAGGGGACGATTACGAGCAGTACTTC	CASSLVWTGDDYEQYF
TRBV7-9	TRBD1	once	TRBJ1-1	TGTGCCAGCAGCCTGACGAGGGGGCTCAATCAGGTCACTGAAGCTTTCTTT	CASSLTRGLNQVTEAFF
TRBV11-2	.	.	TRBJ2-5	TGTGCCAGCAGCTTTTCAGCTACCCTCAGGGAGACCCAGTACTTC	CASSFSATLRETQYF
TRBV15	TRBD1	.	TRBJ1-1	TGTGCCACCAGCACAGGACAGGGGTCCGGGCCGTTTGGATACACTGAAGCTTTCTTT	CATSTGQGSGPFGYTEAFF
TRBV18	.	.	TRBJ1-1	TGTGCCAGCTCACCGCTGGGGGCGGACACTGAAGCTTTCTTT	CASSPLGADTEAFF
TRBV13	TRBD1	.	TRBJ2-7	TGTGCCAGCAGCGCCCGGGACAGGGTAAGGGACGAGCAGTACTTC	CASSARDRVRDEQYF
TRBV7-2	.	.	TRBJ1-4	TGTGCCAGCAGCTTAGGACAGGCGGTGGGAAAACTGTTTTTT	CASSLGQAVGKLFF
TRBV3-1/TRBV3-2	TRBD1	.	TRBJ1-2	TGTGCCAGCAGCCAGGACAGGGGAGTCTCCGGCTACACCTTC	CASSQDRGVSGYTF